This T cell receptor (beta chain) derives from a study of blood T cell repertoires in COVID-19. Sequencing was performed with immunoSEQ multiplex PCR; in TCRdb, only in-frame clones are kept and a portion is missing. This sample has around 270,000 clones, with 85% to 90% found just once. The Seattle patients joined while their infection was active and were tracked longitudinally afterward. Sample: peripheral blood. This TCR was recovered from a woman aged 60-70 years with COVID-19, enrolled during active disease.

CDR3 bases: TGTGCCAGCAGCTTCCCCCTTCCCACAGATACGCAGTATTTT. This translates into CASSFPLPTDTQYF. The genes are TRBV5-4 and TRBJ2-3; D is unresolved. V gave up 2 bases and J gave up 2 bases, with 9 bases separating them. The length of the CDR3 is 14 residues. Germline V gene data show CDR1 as SGHNT and CDR2 as YYREEE (reference sequence).